The 6 T cell receptor beta chains presented below share a single source sample, sequenced in a study of T cells expressing NK-cell markers. TCRdb reprocessed the 5' RACE reads and keeps a single row for each CDR3 protein, giving no DNA. This table lists about 460,000 distinct CDR3 sequences. Material for sequencing was blood T cells: a sorted CD56 or NKG2C T cell subset, CD4+ or CD8+ T cells, or bulk PBMC T cells (not recorded which). Receptors originate from a woman in her fifties or sixties in good health.

This chain uses TRBV29-1 with TRBJ1-1; absent DNA, TCRdb's TRBD1 call cannot be checked. Per germline, CDR1 SQVTM and CDR2 ANQGSEA. This CDR3 is built from 12 residues. The CDR3 protein is CSALRGNAEAFF.

This rearrangement joins TRBV29-1 to TRBJ1-2; the D call of TRBD1 rests on TCRdb alone, since no DNA is present to check it. The V gene's germline CDR1 is SQVTM and CDR2 ANQGSEA. The CDR3 has 13 residues. CDR3 in amino acids: CSVGTGMSQGYTF.

This rearrangement joins TRBV2 to TRBJ2-4; there is no DNA to check the TCRdb D call of TRBD2. Germline values: CDR1 SNHLY, CDR2 FYNNEI. The CDR3 covers 17 residues. The CDR3: CASSGYGTSGAKNIQYF.

V usage is TRBV5-4 and J usage is TRBJ2-1. Germline V CDR1 and CDR2: SGHNT, YYREEE (reference sequence). CDR3 size: 13 residues. CDR3 region: CASSLDGVGEQFF. Complete variable domain (other parts from reference TRBV5-4 and TRBJ2-1): ETGVTQSPTHLIKTRGQQVTLRCSSQSGHNTVSWYQQALGQGPQFIFQYYREEENGRGNFPPRFSGLQFPNYSSELNVNALELDDSALYLCASSLDGVGEQFFGPGTRLTVL.

The rearrangement uses TRBV11-3 and TRBJ2-7. The germline CDR1 and CDR2 sequences are SGHNT and YENEEA. The CDR3 is made up of 14 amino acids. The CDR3 region is CASSMVGSKSEQYF.

The chain links TRBV29-1 to TRBJ2-2; the D call of TRBD1 rests on TCRdb alone, since no DNA is present to check it. The germline V gene encodes CDR1 SQVTM and CDR2 ANQGSEA. This CDR3 is 14 amino acids long. This chain's CDR3 is CSVGTNANTGELFF.